The source of this T cell receptor (beta chain) is a study of shared clonotypes between healthy human individuals. Findings and caveats of the study: Clonotype sharing across a few donors was observed for about 4.8% of naive CD4 clonotypes. Measured sharing among donors was expected to vary with sequencing depth.

Naive CD8 isolation took CD45RO-negative cells positively selected for CCR7 and excluded terminally differentiated effector memory CD45RA+ cells. On this clone: Its antigen is still unknown. A junction end diverges from the germline sequence, so it may reflect a read error.

In germline, CDR1 is MNHEY, CDR2 SVGAGI. This CDR3 spans 11 amino acids. The repertoire was sequenced with immunoSEQ multiplex PCR; TCRdb's copy has only in-frame clones and lacks some. The sample has over 2,000,000 clones; around 95% are singletons. The chain carries TRBV6-5 and TRBJ2-3; no reliable D call. The sample comprised naive CD8+ T cells from PBMCs. This TCR came from a young man in good health. Some clones in this sample may be carry-over from other donors' samples. The CDR3 DNA is TGTGCCAGCTCGTACACAGATATGCAGTATTTT. It translates to CASSYTDMQYF.